The 9 T cell receptor beta chains below all came from one sample that was sequenced in a study of blood T cell repertoires in COVID-19. The assay was immunoSEQ multiplex PCR, and TCRdb's table has in-frame clones only and misses some. The data hold about 43,000 clones, with 70% to 90% observed a single time. The sequencing sample was made of peripheral blood. These receptors were obtained from a man between 60 and 75 years old with active COVID-19.

The rearrangement joins TRBV5-8 to TRBJ1-2; 9 nucleotides agree with TRBD1. V was pared by 3 bases and J by 0 bases, with 6 bases of the junction left unmatched. CDR1 is SGHTS, CDR2 YDEGEE, per germline. This CDR3 spans 16 amino acids. The chain's CDR3 is CASSWTGELANYGYTF. Written as DNA, the CDR3 is TGTGCCAGCAGCTGGACAGGGGAATTGGCTAACTATGGCTACACCTTC.

The chain is built from TRBV27 and TRBJ2-2; TRBD1 matches 8 bases. Trimming removed 6 bases from V and 4 bases from J; junction bases left unmatched: 16. The germline V gene has CDR1 MNHEY and CDR2 SMNVEV (reference sequence). This CDR3 has 18 residues. CDR3 amino acids: CASSLPPPGGERTGELFF. CDR3 coding DNA: TGTGCCAGCAGCCTCCCCCCCCCAGGGGGCGAGCGCACCGGGGAGCTGTTTTTT.

This chain joins TRBV5-1 and TRBJ1-1; no definite D call. V lost 2 bases and J lost 0, with 5 bases in between. This CDR3 has 13 amino acids. The germline V gene encodes CDR1 SGHRS and CDR2 YFSETQ. In nucleotides, the CDR3 is TGCGCCAGCAGCTTAACACTGAACACTGAAGCTTTCTTT. Protein: CASSLTLNTEAFF.

The rearrangement links TRBV30 to TRBJ2-1; 11 positions match TRBD2. The CDR3 contains 15 residues. The trim removed 3 bases at V and 10 bases at J, leaving 11 bases unmatched. Germline loops: CDR1 GTSNPN, CDR2 SVGIG (reference sequence). The CDR3 region has the DNA TGTGCCTGGAGGGGGGTAGCGGGAGGGCCGGAGGAGCAGTTCTTC. It specifies CAWRGVAGGPEEQFF.

This rearrangement joins TRBV5-4 to TRBJ2-1, with TRBD2 matching over 8 bases. Trimming cost V 0 bases and J 3 bases; bases outside gene matches: 2. CDR3 length: 15 amino acids. Germline lookup yields CDR1 SGHNT and CDR2 YYREEE (reference sequence). The CDR3 DNA reads as TGTGCCAGCAGCTTGGCGGGAGGGAACTACAATGAGCAGTTCTTC. Translated, it gives CASSLAGGNYNEQFF.

The V and J genes are TRBV5-4 and TRBJ2-5; no definite D call. V dropped 3 bases and J dropped 3 bases, with 3 bases sitting between them. CDR3 size: 11 residues. CDR1 is SGHNT, CDR2 YYREEE, per germline (reference sequence). The CDR3 DNA reads as TGTGCCAGCAGCTCCAAAGAGACCCAGTACTTC. This sequence encodes CASSSKETQYF.

The chain is built from TRBV7-6 and TRBJ2-3, with 7 bases that match TRBD1. The CDR3 consists of 15 residues. Germline values: CDR1 SGHVS, CDR2 FNYEAQ. The V gene end was trimmed by 3 bases and the J gene end by 2 bases; junction bases not matched to a gene: 5. CDR3 bases: TGTGCCAGCAGCTTCCGGGACAGCTCCACAGATACGCAGTATTTT. Translated, it gives CASSFRDSSTDTQYF.

The genes are TRBV2 and TRBJ1-4, with unresolved D. The V gene's germline CDR1 is SNHLY and CDR2 FYNNEI. This CDR3 has 18 amino acids. V was cut by 6 bases and J by 0 bases, with 20 bases left in between. The CDR3 spells CASRKNRVGSATNEKLFF. CDR3 bases: TGTGCCAGCAGGAAAAACCGGGTCGGAAGTGCAACTAATGAAAAACTGTTTTTT.

This clone has a count of ten or more. CDR3: CASSRGRRTEAFF. The CDR3 DNA reads as TGTGCCAGTAGTAGGGGGCGGAGGACTGAAGCTTTCTTT. The chain combines TRBV19 with TRBJ1-1, with D possibly TRBD1 on 6 matching bases. The CDR3 sequence is 13 residues long. The V end was cut by 4 bases, the J end by 5 bases, with 11 bases between. Germline CDR1 reads LNHDA; CDR2 reads SQIVND (reference sequence).